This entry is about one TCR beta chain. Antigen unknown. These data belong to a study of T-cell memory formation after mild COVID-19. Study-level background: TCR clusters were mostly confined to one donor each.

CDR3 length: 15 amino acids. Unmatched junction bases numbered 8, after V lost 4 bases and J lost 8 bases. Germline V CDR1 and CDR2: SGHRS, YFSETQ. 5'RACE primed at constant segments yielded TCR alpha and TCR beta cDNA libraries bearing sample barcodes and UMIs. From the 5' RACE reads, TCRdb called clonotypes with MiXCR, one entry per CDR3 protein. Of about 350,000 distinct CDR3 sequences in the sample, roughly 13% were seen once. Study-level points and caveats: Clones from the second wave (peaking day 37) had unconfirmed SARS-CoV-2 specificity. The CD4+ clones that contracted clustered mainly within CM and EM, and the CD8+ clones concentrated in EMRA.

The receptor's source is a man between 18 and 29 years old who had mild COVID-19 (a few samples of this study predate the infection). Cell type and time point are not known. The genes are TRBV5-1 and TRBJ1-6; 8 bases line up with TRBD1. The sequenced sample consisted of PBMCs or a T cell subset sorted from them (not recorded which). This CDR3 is CASSQTGVYDSPLHF. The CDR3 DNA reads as TGCGCCAGCAGCCAGACAGGGGTCTACGATTCACCCCTCCACTTT.